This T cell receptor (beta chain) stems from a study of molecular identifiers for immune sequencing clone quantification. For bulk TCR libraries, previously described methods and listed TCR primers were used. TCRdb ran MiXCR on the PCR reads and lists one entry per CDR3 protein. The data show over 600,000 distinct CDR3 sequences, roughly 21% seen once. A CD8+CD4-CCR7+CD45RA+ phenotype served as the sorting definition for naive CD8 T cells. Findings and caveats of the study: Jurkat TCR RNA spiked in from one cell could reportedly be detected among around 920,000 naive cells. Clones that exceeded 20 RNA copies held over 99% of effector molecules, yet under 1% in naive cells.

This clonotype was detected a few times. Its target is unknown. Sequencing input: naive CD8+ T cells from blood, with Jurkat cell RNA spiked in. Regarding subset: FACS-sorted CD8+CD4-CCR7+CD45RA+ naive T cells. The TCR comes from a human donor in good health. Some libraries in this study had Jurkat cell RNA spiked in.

The CDR3 reads CASSYGRNTGELFF. Written as DNA, the CDR3 is TGTGCCAGCAGCTACGGACGGAACACCGGGGAGCTGTTTTTT. The rearrangement uses TRBV6-5 and TRBJ2-2; D call uncertain. CDR1 and CDR2 from the germline V gene are MNHEY and SVGAGI. CDR3 size: 14 residues. V was cut by 6 bases and J by 1 base, with 9 bases left in between.